What follows is one T cell receptor beta chain and its context. The CDR3 runs to 16 residues. CDR1 and CDR2 (germline): WNHNN, SYGVQD (reference sequence). V was shortened by 6 bases and J by 5 bases, with 21 bases between the two germline ends. This sample is part of a study of pediatric ulcerative colitis. Measured with immunoSEQ multiplex PCR; TCRdb has only the in-frame clones, and not every one. Among 15,000 to 20,000 clones listed, 80% were seen once. Rectal tissue came from one to two pinch biopsies taken at colonoscopy. Sequencing was performed on gut tissue. This chain connects TRBV10-1 to TRBJ2-3, with a possible D match to TRBD1 (6 bases). This TCR was sampled from a boy younger than 18 who was a control in a study of pediatric ulcerative colitis. CDR3 nucleotide sequence: TGCGCCAGCAGACCCGGACAGACCTTCGAAGGAGATACGCAGTATTTT. Its protein product is CASRPGQTFEGDTQYF.